This T cell receptor beta chain was recovered during a study of blood T cells in healthy people across ages. Donors each provided 8 to 10 milliliters of peripheral blood. With V trimmed by 1 base and J by 1 base, 3 bases remained unmatched. The CDR3 extends over 16 amino acids. Germline lookup yields CDR1 ENHRY and CDR2 SYGVKD. Concerning this clonotype: Its antigen remains unknown.

Study-level findings and limits: Observed TCR beta diversity per million T cells went down as age went up. This fall followed a roughly linear course with age.

A J-beta primer mix and a sample-barcoded 5' primer were used in a second PCR of about 7 to 12 cycles. TCRdb reprocessed the 5' RACE reads with MiXCR, giving one entry per CDR3 protein. The sample holds approximately 600,000 distinct CDR3 sequences, 58% seen once. Specimen: blood. This TCR was recovered from a man in his sixties in good health. The chain combines TRBV10-3 with TRBJ2-5, with 10 bases lining up with TRBD2. CDR3 coding DNA: TGTGCCATCAGTGAGTGGTTAGCGGGGGGCCAAGAGACCCAGTACTTC. Its protein product is CAISEWLAGGQETQYF.